These T cell receptor beta chains were read from a single sample in a study of T cell repertoires in cytomegalovirus infection. TCRdb re-called the reads with MiXCR, one entry per CDR3 protein. The profile shows roughly 230,000 distinct CDR3 sequences, roughly 12% of them singletons. The sequenced sample was PBMCs. Every receptor here comes from a human donor in good health (CMV status not recorded). Some clones in this sample may be carry-over from other donors' samples. Both conserved end residues are part of each CDR3. The D gene is left open where the match is weak. Not every row has a clone size; where given, it reads once, few, many or a size class.

clone_size j_call v_call d_call cdr3_nt cdr3_aa
- TRBJ2-2 TRBV28 - TGTGCCAGCAGTGGGCTGACAGAGGCGAGCTATGCCGGGGAGCTGTTTTTT CASSGLTEASYAGELFF
few TRBJ1-5 TRBV7-2 - TGTGCCAGCAGCCCCCAGGGAAGGGGTCAGCCCCAGCATTTT CASSPQGRGQPQHF
- TRBJ2-1 TRBV10-3 TRBD2 TGTGCCACCGTTAGCGGGACGGGGTACAATGAGCAGTTCTTC CATVSGTGYNEQFF
many TRBJ2-2 TRBV7-3 TRBD2 TGTGCCAGCAGGACGGGGGGGCGGACCGGGGAGCTGTTTTTT CASRTGGRTGELFF
few TRBJ2-5 TRBV28 TRBD2 TGTGCCAGCAGTTCCCCCGGGACTAGGGGCGAGACCCAGTACTTC CASSSPGTRGETQYF
many TRBJ2-7 TRBV4-3 - TGCGCCAGCAGCCAAGACTTCAGACAGGCCTACGAGCAGTACTTC CASSQDFRQAYEQYF
few TRBJ2-5 TRBV11-2 TRBD1 TGTGCCAGCAGCTTAGGACTTCAGGGGGCGCGGGAGACCCAGTACTTC CASSLGLQGARETQYF
- TRBJ2-7 TRBV14 - TGTGCCAGCAGCCAGGGGGGACTTCCCTACGAGCAGTACTTC CASSQGGLPYEQYF
- TRBJ2-7 TRBV6-5 TRBD2 TGTGCCAGCAGTTACTCCCATGGCGGTAGCGGGATCTACGAGCAGTACTTC CASSYSHGGSGIYEQYF
many TRBJ1-1 TRBV6-5 - TGTGCCAGCAGTTACTCGATATGGGGGGCGAACACTGAAGCTTTCTTT CASSYSIWGANTEAFF
many TRBJ2-2 TRBV20-1 TRBD2 TGCAGTGCTAGGGACTTCCGGGAGGACACCGGGGAGCTGTTTTTT CSARDFREDTGELFF
few TRBJ1-1 TRBV25-1 - TGTGCCAGCAGTGTAGGCTTCGCAGGGCCAGCTTTCTTT CASSVGFAGPAFF
few TRBJ2-3 TRBV20-1 - TGCAGTGCTAGTAGGGGAAGCACAGATACGCAGTATTTT CSASRGSTDTQYF
many TRBJ1-2 TRBV28 TRBD1 TGTGCCAGCAGTTTTCAGGACAGGACTAACTATGGCTACACCTTC CASSFQDRTNYGYTF
many TRBJ1-2 TRBV19 - TGTGCCAGTACCCCGGGCGGGAGGGGGGGATACGGCTACACCTTC CASTPGGRGGYGYTF
- TRBJ2-5 TRBV5-4 TRBD1 TGTGCCAGCAGCCCTACAGGGGAAGAGACCCAGTACTTC CASSPTGEETQYF
- TRBJ1-2 TRBV7-9 - TGTGCCAGCAGCTTATCAGCGGATGGCTACACCTTC CASSLSADGYTF
few TRBJ1-3 TRBV5-6 TRBD1 TGTGCCAGCAGTGTTACAGGGGTCCGAAGAAACACCATATATTTT CASSVTGVRRNTIYF
many TRBJ2-2 TRBV7-2 - TGTGCCAGCAGCTCCGCCAGGGGGCGGGGGGCCGGGGAGCTGTTTTTT CASSSARGRGAGELFF
- TRBJ1-5 TRBV7-9 - TGTGCCAGCAGCTCTGACAGCTCTCAGCCCCAGCATTTT CASSSDSSQPQHF
many TRBJ1-3 TRBV20-1 - TGCAGTGCTAGAGTGGCCGGAAACACCATATATTTT CSARVAGNTIYF
many TRBJ2-1 TRBV6-2/TRBV6-3 - TGTGCCAGCAGTGAACCCTACAATGAGCAGTTCTTC CASSEPYNEQFF
few TRBJ2-7 TRBV11-2 TRBD2 TGTGCCAGCGGGGCCAGCGGGAGGGCCAACGAGCAGTACTTC CASGASGRANEQYF
- TRBJ2-3 TRBV19 - TGTGCCAGTAGTGCCGAATTCGATACGCAGTATTTT CASSAEFDTQYF
- TRBJ1-6 TRBV29-1 - TGCAGCTACCGAGCGGGCAGGGAGGGTTCACCCCTCCACTTT CSYRAGREGSPLHF
- TRBJ2-5 TRBV6-5 TRBD2 TGTGCCAGCAACTCTGGGGGGGGGTCATCGTACCAAGAGACCCAGTACTTC CASNSGGGSSYQETQYF
- TRBJ1-2 TRBV4-1 - TGCGCCAGCAGCGCCCGAGAGACCCCTCGAAATGGCTACACCTTC CASSARETPRNGYTF